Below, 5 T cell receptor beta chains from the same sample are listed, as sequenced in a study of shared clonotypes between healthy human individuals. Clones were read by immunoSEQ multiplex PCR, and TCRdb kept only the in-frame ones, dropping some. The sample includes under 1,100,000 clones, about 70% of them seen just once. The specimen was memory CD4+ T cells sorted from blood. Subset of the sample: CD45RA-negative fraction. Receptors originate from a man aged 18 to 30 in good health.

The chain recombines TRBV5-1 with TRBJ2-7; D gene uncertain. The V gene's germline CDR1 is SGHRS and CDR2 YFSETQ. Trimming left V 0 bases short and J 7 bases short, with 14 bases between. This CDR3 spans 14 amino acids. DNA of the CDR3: TGCGCCAGCAGCTTGGAGGCGAGAACCCAGGAGCAGTACTTC. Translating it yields CASSLEARTQEQYF.

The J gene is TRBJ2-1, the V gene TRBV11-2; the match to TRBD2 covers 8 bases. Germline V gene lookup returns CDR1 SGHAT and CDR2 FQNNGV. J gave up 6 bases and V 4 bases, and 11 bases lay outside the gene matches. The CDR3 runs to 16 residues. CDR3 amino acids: CASSSLAASGRNEQFF. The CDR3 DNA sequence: TGTGCCAGCAGCTCATTAGCGGCTAGCGGGCGCAATGAGCAGTTCTTC.

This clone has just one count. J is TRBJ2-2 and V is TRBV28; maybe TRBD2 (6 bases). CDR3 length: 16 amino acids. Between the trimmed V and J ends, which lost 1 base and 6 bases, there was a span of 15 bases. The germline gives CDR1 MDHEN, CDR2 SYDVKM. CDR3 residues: CASSLFRGGFSGELFF. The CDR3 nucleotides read TGTGCCAGCAGTTTATTCCGTGGGGGGTTCTCCGGGGAGCTGTTTTTT.

In nucleotides, the CDR3 is TGCGCCAGCAGCTTGGATCAGGGGAAATCCGGAAACACCATATATTTT. Its protein is CASSLDQGKSGNTIYF. The rearrangement links TRBV5-1 to TRBJ1-3, with D possibly matching TRBD1 (6 bases). V lost 0 bases, J lost 4 bases, and 14 bases lay in between. Per the germline V gene, CDR1 is SGHRS and CDR2 is YFSETQ. The CDR3 totals 16 residues. The complete variable domain, with remaining parts taken from reference TRBV5-1 and TRBJ1-3, reads KAGVTQTPRYLIKTRGQQVTLSCSPISGHRSVSWYQQTPGQGLQFLFEYFSETQRNKGNFPGRFSGRQFSNSRSEMNVSTLELGDSALYLCASSLDQGKSGNTIYFGEGSWLTVV.

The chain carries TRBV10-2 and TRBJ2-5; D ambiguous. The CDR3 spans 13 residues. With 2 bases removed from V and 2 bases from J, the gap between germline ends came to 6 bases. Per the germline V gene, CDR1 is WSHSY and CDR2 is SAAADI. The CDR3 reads CASSEPPQETQYF. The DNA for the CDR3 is TGCGCCAGCAGTGAGCCCCCTCAAGAGACCCAGTACTTC.